This TCR beta chain was obtained from a study of technical replicates of blood from a few donors. The length of the CDR3 is 17 residues. Per germline, CDR1 SGHNT and CDR2 YYREEE (reference sequence). V lost 3 bases and J lost 0; bases outside the gene matches: 12. Measured with immunoSEQ multiplex PCR; TCRdb has only the in-frame clones, and not every one. The sample gives more than 15,000 clones, over 75% of which show up once; 10% is in the top ten. The chain recombines TRBV5-4 with TRBJ2-7; TRBD2 matches 7 bases. The specimen was PBMCs. The receptor's source is a human donor in good health. Some clones in this sample may be carry-over from other donors' samples. CDR3 sequence reads: CASSSPQAGRSSYEQYF. For the CDR3, the DNA is TGTGCCAGCAGCTCCCCTCAAGCGGGGAGGAGCTCCTACGAGCAGTACTTC.